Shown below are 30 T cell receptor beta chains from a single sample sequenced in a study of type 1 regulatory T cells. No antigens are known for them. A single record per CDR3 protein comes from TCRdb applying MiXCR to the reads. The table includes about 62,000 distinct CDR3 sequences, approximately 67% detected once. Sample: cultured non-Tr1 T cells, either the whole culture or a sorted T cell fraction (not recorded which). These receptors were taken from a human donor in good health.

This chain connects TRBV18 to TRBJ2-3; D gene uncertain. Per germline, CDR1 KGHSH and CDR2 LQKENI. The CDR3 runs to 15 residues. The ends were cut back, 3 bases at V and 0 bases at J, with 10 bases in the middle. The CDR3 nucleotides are TGTGCCAGCTCACCCATCAGAGGTAGCACAGATACGCAGTATTTT. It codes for CASSPIRGSTDTQYF.

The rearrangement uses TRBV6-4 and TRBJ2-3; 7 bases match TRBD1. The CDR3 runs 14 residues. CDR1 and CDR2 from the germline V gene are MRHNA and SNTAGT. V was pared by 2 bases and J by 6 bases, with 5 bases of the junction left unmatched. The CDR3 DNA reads TGTGCCAGCAGTGACGTGACAGGGCCCGATACGCAGTATTTT. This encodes CASSDVTGPDTQYF.

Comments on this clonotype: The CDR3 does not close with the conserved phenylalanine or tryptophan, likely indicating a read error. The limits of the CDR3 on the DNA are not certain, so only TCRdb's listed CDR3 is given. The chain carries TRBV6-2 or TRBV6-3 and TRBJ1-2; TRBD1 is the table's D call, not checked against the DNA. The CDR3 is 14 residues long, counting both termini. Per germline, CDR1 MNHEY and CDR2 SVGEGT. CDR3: CASRSTGTRATIGL.

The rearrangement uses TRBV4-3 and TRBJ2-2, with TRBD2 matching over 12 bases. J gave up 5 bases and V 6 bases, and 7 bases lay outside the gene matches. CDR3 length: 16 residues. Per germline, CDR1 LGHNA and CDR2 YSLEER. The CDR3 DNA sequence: TGCGCCAGCAGTCAACTAGCGGGAGGACTTACCGGGGAGCTGTTTTTT. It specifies CASSQLAGGLTGELFF.

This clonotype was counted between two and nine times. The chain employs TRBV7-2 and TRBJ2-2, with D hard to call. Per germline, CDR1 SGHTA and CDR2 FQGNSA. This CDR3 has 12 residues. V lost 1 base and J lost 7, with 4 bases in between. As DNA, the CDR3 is TGTGCCAGCAGCTTAGAGTTCGGGGAGCTGTTTTTT. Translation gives CASSLEFGELFF.

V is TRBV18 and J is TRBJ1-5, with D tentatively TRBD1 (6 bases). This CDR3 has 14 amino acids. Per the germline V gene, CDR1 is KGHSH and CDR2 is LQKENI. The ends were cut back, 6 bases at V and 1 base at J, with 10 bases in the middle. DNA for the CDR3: TGTGCCAGCTCGTCCACAGGGAGCAATCAGCCCCAGCATTTT. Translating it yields CASSSTGSNQPQHF.

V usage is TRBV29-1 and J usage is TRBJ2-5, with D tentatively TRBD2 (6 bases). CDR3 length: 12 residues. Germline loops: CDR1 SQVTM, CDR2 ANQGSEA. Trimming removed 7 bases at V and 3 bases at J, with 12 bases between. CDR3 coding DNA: TGCAGCGCTCGGACGGGAGAAGAGACCCAGTACTTC. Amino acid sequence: CSARTGEETQYF.

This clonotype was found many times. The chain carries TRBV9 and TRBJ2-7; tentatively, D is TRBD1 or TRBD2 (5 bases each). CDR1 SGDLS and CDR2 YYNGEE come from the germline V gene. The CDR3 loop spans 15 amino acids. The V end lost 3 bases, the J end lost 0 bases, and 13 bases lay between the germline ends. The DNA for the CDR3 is TGTGCCAGCAGCGCGAATCCGGGGCCCTCCTACGAGCAGTACTTC. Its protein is CASSANPGPSYEQYF.

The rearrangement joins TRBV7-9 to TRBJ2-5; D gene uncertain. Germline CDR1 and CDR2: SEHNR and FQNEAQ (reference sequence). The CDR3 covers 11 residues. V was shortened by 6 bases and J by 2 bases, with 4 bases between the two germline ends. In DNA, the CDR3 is TGTGCCAGCAGGGGGCAAGAGACCCAGTACTTC. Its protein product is CASRGQETQYF.

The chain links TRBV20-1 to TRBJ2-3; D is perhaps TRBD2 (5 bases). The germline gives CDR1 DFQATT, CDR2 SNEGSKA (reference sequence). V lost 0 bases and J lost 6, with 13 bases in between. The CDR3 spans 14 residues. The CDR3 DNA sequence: TGCAGTGCTAGAGATCGAGGGCCTTTGGATACGCAGTATTTT. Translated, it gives CSARDRGPLDTQYF.

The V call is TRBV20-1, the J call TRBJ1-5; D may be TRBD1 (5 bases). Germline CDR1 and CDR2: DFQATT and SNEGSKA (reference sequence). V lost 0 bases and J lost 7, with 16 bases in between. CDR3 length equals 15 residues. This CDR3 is CSARDRARQHQPQHF. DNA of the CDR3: TGCAGTGCTAGAGATAGAGCGAGACAGCACCAGCCCCAGCATTTT.

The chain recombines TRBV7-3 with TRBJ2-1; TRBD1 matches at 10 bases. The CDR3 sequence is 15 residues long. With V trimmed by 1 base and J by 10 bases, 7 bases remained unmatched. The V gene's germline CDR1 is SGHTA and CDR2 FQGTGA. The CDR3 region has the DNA TGTGCCAGCAGCTTAATGGGACAGGGGCAATCGGAGCAGTTCTTC. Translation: CASSLMGQGQSEQFF.

CDR3 sequence: CASSQGWVDVAFF. The DNA for the CDR3 is TGCGCCAGCAGCCAAGGTTGGGTTGACGTTGCTTTCTTT. This sequence joins TRBV4-1 and TRBJ1-1; no clear D. The length of the CDR3 is 13 residues. Germline CDR1 MGHRA, CDR2 YSYEKL. The V and J ends lost 1 base and 11 bases respectively, with 14 bases between them.

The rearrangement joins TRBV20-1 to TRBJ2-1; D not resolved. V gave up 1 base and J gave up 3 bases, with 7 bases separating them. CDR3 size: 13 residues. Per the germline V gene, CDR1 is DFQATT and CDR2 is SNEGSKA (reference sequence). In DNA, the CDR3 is TGCAGTGCTAGAGCTGGGGACTACAATGAGCAGTTCTTC. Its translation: CSARAGDYNEQFF.

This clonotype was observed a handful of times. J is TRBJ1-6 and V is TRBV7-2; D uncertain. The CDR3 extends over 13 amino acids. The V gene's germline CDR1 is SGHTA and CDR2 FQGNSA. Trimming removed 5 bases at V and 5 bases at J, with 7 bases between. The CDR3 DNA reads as TGTGCCAGCAGCCGAGGAAATAATTCACCCCTCCACTTT. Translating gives CASSRGNNSPLHF.

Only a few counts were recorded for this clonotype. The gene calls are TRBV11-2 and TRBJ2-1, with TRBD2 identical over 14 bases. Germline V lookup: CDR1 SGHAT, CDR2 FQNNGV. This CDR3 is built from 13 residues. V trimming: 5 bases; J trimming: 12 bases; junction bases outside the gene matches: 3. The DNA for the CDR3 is TGTGCCAGCAGCATGGGACTAGCGGGAGTGCAGTTCTTC. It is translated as CASSMGLAGVQFF.

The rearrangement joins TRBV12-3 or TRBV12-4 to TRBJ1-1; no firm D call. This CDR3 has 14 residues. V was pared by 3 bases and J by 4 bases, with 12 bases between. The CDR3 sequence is CASSFPGFPTEAFF. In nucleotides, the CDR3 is TGTGCCAGCAGTTTCCCTGGGTTCCCCACTGAAGCTTTCTTT.

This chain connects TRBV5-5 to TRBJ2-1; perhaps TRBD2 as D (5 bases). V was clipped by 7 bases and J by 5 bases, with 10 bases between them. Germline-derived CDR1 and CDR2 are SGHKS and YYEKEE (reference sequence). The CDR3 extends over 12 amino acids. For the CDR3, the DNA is TGTGCCAGCGTCACGGGGAACAATGAGCAGTTCTTC. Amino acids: CASVTGNNEQFF. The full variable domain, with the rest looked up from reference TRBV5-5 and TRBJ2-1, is DAGVTQSPTHLIKTRGQQVTLRCSPISGHKSVSWYQQVLGQGPQFIFQYYEKEERGRGNFPDRFSARQFPNYSSELNVNALLLGDSALYLCASVTGNNEQFFGPGTRLTVL.

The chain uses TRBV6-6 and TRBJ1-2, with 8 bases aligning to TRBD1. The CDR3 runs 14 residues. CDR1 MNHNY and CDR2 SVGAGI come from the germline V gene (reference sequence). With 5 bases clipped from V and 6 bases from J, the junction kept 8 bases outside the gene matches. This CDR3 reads CASSTIAGGDGYTF. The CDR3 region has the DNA TGTGCCAGCAGTACAATCGCAGGGGGCGATGGCTACACCTTC.

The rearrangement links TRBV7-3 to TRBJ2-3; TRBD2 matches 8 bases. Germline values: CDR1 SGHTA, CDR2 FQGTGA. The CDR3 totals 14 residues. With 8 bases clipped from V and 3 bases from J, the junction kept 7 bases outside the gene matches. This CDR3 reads CASGKAGVTDTQYF. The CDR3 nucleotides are TGTGCCAGCGGAAAAGCGGGAGTGACAGATACGCAGTATTTT.

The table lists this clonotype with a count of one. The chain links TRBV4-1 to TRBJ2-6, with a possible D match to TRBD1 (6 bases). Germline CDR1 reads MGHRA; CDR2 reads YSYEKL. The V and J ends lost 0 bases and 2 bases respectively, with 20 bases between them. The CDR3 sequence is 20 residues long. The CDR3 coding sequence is TGCGCCAGCAGCCAAGATTTTGACAGGAAAACTCTACCTGGGGCCAACGTCCTGACTTTC. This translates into CASSQDFDRKTLPGANVLTF.

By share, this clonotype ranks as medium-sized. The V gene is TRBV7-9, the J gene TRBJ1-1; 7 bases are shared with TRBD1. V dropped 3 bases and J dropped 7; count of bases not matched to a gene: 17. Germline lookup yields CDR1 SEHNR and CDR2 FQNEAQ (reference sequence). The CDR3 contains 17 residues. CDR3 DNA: TGTGCCAGCAGCTTGGGAGGGACAGCTCAGAAGATAGGTGAAGCTTTCTTT. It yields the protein CASSLGGTAQKIGEAFF.

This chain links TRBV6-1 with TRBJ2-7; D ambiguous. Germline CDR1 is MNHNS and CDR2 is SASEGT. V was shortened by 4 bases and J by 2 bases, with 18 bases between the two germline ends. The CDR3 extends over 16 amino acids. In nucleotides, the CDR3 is TGTGCCAGCAGTGTGGGATGGAGTACTCAGGCCTACGAGCAGTACTTC. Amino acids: CASSVGWSTQAYEQYF.

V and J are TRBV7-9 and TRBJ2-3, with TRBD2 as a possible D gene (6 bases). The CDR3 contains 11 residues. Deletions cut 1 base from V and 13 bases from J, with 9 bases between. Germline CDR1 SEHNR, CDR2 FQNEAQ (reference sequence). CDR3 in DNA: TGTGCCAGCAGCTTAGAGGGACTTAAGTATTTT. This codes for CASSLEGLKYF.

The CDR3 region has the DNA TGCGCCAGCAGCCAAGTTCTGGTTACACCAGGGACGAAGACCCAGTACTTC. This codes for CASSQVLVTPGTKTQYF. The chain joins TRBV4-1 to TRBJ2-5; TRBD1 or TRBD2 may be the D gene (5 bases each). This CDR3 is 17 amino acids long. CDR1 and CDR2 (germline): MGHRA, YSYEKL. Trimming stripped 1 base from V and 6 bases from J, with 21 bases between.

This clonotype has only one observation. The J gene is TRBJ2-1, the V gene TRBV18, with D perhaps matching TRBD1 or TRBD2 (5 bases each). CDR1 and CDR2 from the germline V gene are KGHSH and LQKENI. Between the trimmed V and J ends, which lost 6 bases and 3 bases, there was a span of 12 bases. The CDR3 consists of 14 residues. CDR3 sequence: CASSARDHYNEQFF. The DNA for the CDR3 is TGTGCCAGCTCCGCACGGGACCACTACAATGAGCAGTTCTTC.

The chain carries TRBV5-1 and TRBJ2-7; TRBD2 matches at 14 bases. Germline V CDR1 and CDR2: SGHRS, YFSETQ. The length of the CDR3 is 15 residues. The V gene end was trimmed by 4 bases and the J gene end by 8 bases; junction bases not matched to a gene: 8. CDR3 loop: CASSPRLAGGSQQYF. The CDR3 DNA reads TGCGCCAGCAGCCCCAGACTAGCGGGAGGGTCACAGCAGTACTTC.

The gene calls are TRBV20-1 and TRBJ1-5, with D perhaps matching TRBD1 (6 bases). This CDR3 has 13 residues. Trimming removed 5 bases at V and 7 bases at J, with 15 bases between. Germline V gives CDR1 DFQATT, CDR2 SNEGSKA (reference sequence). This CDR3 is CSAHSTGSQPQHF. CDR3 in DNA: TGCAGTGCTCATTCGACAGGATCCCAGCCCCAGCATTTT.

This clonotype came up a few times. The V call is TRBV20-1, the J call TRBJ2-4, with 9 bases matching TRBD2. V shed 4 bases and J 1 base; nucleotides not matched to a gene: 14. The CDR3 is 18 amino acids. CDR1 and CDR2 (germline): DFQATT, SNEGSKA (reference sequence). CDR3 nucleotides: TGCAGTGCTATCGGGACTAGCCTAAGCCCGGTGGCCAAAAACATTCAGTACTTC. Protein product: CSAIGTSLSPVAKNIQYF.

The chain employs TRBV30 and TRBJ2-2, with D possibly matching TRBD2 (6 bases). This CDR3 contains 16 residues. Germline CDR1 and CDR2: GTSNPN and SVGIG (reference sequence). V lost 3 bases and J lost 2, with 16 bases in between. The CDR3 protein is CAWSPTLGGNTGELFF. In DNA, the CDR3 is TGTGCCTGGAGCCCTACCCTGGGGGGAAACACCGGGGAGCTGTTTTTT.